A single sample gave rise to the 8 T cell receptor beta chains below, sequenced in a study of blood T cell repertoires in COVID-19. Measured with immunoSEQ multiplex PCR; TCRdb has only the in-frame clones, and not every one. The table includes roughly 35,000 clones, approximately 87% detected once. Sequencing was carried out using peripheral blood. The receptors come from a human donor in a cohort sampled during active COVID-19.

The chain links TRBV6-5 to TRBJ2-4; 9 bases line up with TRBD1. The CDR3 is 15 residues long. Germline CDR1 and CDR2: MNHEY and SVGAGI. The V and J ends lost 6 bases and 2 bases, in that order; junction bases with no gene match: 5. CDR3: CASSRTGASKNIQYF. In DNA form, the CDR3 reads TGTGCCAGCAGCCGGACAGGGGCCTCCAAAAACATTCAGTACTTC.

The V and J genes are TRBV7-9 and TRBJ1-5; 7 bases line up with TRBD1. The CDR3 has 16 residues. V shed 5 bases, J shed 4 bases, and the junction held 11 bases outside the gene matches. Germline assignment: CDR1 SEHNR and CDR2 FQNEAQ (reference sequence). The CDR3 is CASSRGAPGQNQPQHF. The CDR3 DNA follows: TGTGCCAGCAGCCGAGGGGCTCCGGGACAGAATCAGCCCCAGCATTTT.

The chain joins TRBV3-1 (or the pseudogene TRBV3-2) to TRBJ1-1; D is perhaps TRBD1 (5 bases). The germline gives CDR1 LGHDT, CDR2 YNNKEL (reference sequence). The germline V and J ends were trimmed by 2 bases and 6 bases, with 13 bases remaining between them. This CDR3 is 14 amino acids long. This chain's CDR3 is CASSQYARVAEAFF. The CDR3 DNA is TGTGCCAGCAGCCAATATGCCAGGGTGGCTGAAGCTTTCTTT.

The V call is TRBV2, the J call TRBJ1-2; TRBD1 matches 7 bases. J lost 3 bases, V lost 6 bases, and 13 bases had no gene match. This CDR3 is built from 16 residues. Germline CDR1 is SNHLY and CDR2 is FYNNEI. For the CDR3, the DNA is TGTGCCAGCAGGAGGGACAGAGGAGGTTCGGACTATGGCTACACCTTC. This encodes CASRRDRGGSDYGYTF. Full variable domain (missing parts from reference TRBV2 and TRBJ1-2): EPEVTQTPSHQVTQMGQEVILRCVPISNHLYFYWYRQILGQKVEFLVSFYNNEISEKSEIFDDQFSVERPDGSNFTLKIRSTKLEDSAMYFCASRRDRGGSDYGYTFGSGTRLTVV.

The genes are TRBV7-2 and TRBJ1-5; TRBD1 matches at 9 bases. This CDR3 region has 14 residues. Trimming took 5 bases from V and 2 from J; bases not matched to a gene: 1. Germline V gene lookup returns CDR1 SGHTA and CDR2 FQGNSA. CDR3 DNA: TGTGCCAGCAGCCGGACAGGGGGCAATCAGCCCCAGCATTTT. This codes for CASSRTGGNQPQHF.

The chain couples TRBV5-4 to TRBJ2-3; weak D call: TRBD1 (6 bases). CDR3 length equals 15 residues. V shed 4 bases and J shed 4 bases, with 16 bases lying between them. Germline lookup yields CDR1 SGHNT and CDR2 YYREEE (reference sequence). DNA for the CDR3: TGTGCCAGCAGCCCTAAGGCAGGGGAACCAGATACGCAGTATTTT. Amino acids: CASSPKAGEPDTQYF.

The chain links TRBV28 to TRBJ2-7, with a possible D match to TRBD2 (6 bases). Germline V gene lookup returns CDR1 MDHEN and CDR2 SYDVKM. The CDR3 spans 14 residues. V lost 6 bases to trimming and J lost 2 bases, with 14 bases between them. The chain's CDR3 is CASSVGGVTYEQYF. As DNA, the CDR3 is TGTGCCAGCAGCGTGGGCGGGGTAACCTACGAGCAGTACTTC.

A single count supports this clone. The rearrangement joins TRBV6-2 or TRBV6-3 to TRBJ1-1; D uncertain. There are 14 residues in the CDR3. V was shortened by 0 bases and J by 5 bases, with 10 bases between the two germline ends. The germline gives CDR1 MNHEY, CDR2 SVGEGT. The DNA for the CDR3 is TGTGCCAGCAGTTACTCGCGGGTTGGGACTGAAGCTTTCTTT. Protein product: CASSYSRVGTEAFF.